The 5 T cell receptor beta chains reported below all come from one sample, sequenced in a study of T cells in Graves' hyperthyroidism and ophthalmopathy. Amplified TCR beta CDR3 regions derived from RNA transcripts. First-round RT-PCR targeting the TCR CDR3 was performed with the HTBI primer set. TCRdb reprocessed the multiplex PCR reads with MiXCR, giving one entry per CDR3 protein. The sample lists a few hundred thousand distinct CDR3 sequences, approximately 14% occurring once. Sequencing input: blood. These receptors all stem from a woman in her twenties or thirties with Graves' hyperthyroidism.

This chain joins TRBV5-6 and TRBJ2-7, with 9 bases fitting TRBD2. This CDR3 spans 15 amino acids. V gave up 3 bases and J gave up 3 bases; unmatched junction bases: 7. In germline, CDR1 is SGHDT, CDR2 YYEEEE. CDR3 residues: CASSSPSGIGYEQYF. The DNA of the CDR3 is TGTGCCAGCAGCTCCCCTAGCGGGATTGGCTACGAGCAGTACTTC.

The chain has TRBV27 and TRBJ2-3; 9 nucleotides agree with TRBD1. V was pared by 8 bases and J by 4 bases, with 7 bases of the junction left unmatched. Germline V lookup: CDR1 MNHEY, CDR2 SMNVEV (reference sequence). CDR3 size: 14 residues. As DNA, the CDR3 is TGTGCCAGCTCAGGACAGGGGAAGGCAGATACGCAGTATTTT. It codes for CASSGQGKADTQYF.

The chain links TRBV7-2 to TRBJ1-4, with D perhaps matching TRBD1 (5 bases). The CDR3 sequence is 14 residues long. Between the trimmed V and J ends, which lost 5 bases and 4 bases, there was a span of 11 bases. Germline lookup yields CDR1 SGHTA and CDR2 FQGNSA. CDR3 nucleotide sequence: TGTGCCAGCAGCCCCGACAGAGATAATGAAAAACTGTTTTTT. Encoded protein: CASSPDRDNEKLFF.

This clonotype appeared many times. This rearrangement joins TRBV7-2 to TRBJ2-7; 7 positions agree with TRBD1. The CDR3 loop spans 15 amino acids. V was pared by 0 bases and J by 0 bases, with 2 bases of the junction left unmatched. Germline-derived CDR1 and CDR2 are SGHTA and FQGNSA. CDR3 sequence reads: CASSLAPGGSYEQYF. The CDR3 DNA reads TGTGCCAGCAGCTTAGCCCCAGGGGGCTCCTACGAGCAGTACTTC.

This clonotype was seen many times. The chain employs TRBV20-1 and TRBJ1-4; 10 nucleotides align to TRBD1. CDR3 length: 14 amino acids. Germline assignment: CDR1 DFQATT and CDR2 SNEGSKA (reference sequence). J gave up 7 bases and V 4 bases, and 6 bases lay outside the gene matches. CDR3 in DNA: TGCAGTGCTACCAAGACAGGGGGCCCTGAAAAACTGTTTTTT. This sequence encodes CSATKTGGPEKLFF.